These 22 T cell receptor beta chains originate from one sample sequenced in a study of OX40 agonist ivuxolimab in advanced cancers. Data came from immunoSEQ multiplex PCR; TCRdb stores just in-frame clones and leaves some out. This table has around 53,000 clones, 86% appearing once. Sequences were derived from CD4+ or CD8+ T cells sorted from blood, sampled in a trial of the OX40 agonist ivuxolimab. The origin of the receptors is an adult with an advanced solid tumor such as melanoma, head and neck, liver or kidney cancer.

This clone came up once. V usage is TRBV30 and J usage is TRBJ2-7, with D possibly TRBD2 on 5 matching bases. CDR3 size: 15 residues. Between the trimmed V and J ends, which lost 0 bases and 0 bases, there was a span of 12 bases. The germline V gene encodes CDR1 GTSNPN and CDR2 SVGIG (reference sequence). Written as DNA, the CDR3 is TGTGCCTGGAGTGTACGGGAATTCGGCTCCTACGAGCAGTACTTC. Its translation: CAWSVREFGSYEQYF.

This chain joins TRBV5-4 and TRBJ1-4; D is possibly TRBD1 (6 bases). CDR3 length: 12 amino acids. Germline loops: CDR1 SGHNT, CDR2 YYREEE (reference sequence). The V end was cut by 9 bases, the J end by 7 bases, with 13 bases between. CDR3: CATTQGGEKLFF. DNA of the CDR3: TGTGCCACTACCCAAGGGGGTGAAAAACTGTTTTTT.

This CDR3 is CASSLSLGIAPGELFF. The CDR3 region has the DNA TGTGCCAGCAGTTTATCCCTCGGGATTGCCCCCGGGGAGCTGTTTTTT. The chain is built from TRBV27 and TRBJ2-2; D is perhaps TRBD2 (5 bases). Trimming removed 0 bases from V and 6 bases from J, with 14 bases in between. The CDR3 is 16 amino acids. Per the germline V gene, CDR1 is MNHEY and CDR2 is SMNVEV (reference sequence).

The chain employs TRBV14 and TRBJ2-2; tentative D call: TRBD2 (5 bases). The germline gives CDR1 SGHDN, CDR2 FVKESK. The ends were cut back, 4 bases at V and 7 bases at J, with 10 bases in the middle. The CDR3 has 13 amino acids. The CDR3 reads CASSPSGVGELFF. In nucleotides, the CDR3 is TGTGCCAGCAGCCCTTCCGGGGTCGGGGAGCTGTTTTTT.

The chain carries TRBV5-5 and TRBJ1-2; 7 bases fit TRBD1. Germline values: CDR1 SGHKS, CDR2 YYEKEE (reference sequence). Germline trimming cut 0 bases from V and 5 bases from J; bases unmatched to any gene: 7. CDR3 length equals 15 residues. The CDR3 region has the DNA TGTGCCAGCAGCTTGGAACAGGGGTGGGGGTATGGCTACACCTTC. It yields the protein CASSLEQGWGYGYTF.

This clone occurred once. The chain employs TRBV21-1 and TRBJ1-1; TRBD1, the table's D call, was not compared with the DNA. TRBV21-1 has pseudogene status. This CDR3 is 12 amino acids long. The CDR3 here is CASRDRGLEAFF. CDR3 DNA: TGTGCCAGCAGAGACAGGGGGCTTGAAGCTTTCTTT.

The chain couples TRBV5-5 to TRBJ1-1; D possibly corresponds to TRBD1 (6 bases). The germline gives CDR1 SGHKS, CDR2 YYEKEE (reference sequence). Deletions cut 0 bases from V and 1 base from J, with 10 bases between. The CDR3 length is 15 residues. The CDR3 protein is CASSLADRRNTEAFF. Written as DNA, the CDR3 is TGTGCCAGCAGCTTGGCCGACAGGCGGAACACTGAAGCTTTCTTT.

The chain carries TRBV6-5 and TRBJ2-7; D remains unclear. The CDR3 loop spans 14 amino acids. Looked up from germline, CDR1 is MNHEY and CDR2 is SVGAGI. The V and J ends lost 0 bases and 6 bases respectively, with 12 bases between them. This chain's CDR3 is CASSYSIEPSEQYF. The CDR3, as DNA: TGTGCCAGCAGTTACTCGATCGAGCCCTCCGAGCAGTACTTC.

V gene TRBV18 combines with J gene TRBJ1-2; D possibly corresponds to TRBD1 (5 bases). CDR3 length equals 13 residues. Trimming cost V 1 base and J 6 bases, with 9 bases left between them. Germline loops: CDR1 KGHSH, CDR2 LQKENI. In nucleotides, the CDR3 is TGTGCCAGCTCACCACAGGGGAGGGATGGCTACACCTTC. This sequence encodes CASSPQGRDGYTF.

This sequence joins TRBV6-5 and TRBJ2-7, with 9 positions matching TRBD1. The junction had 6 bases not matched to a gene; V was cut back by 5 bases and J by 4 bases. CDR3 size: 14 residues. Germline V CDR1 and CDR2: MNHEY, SVGAGI. This CDR3 reads CASSEDRGSYEQYF. The CDR3 nucleotides read TGTGCCAGCAGTGAGGACAGGGGATCTTACGAGCAGTACTTC.

This clone was seen a few times. This chain connects TRBV29-1 to TRBJ1-1, with 7 bases aligning to TRBD1. The V gene's germline CDR1 is SQVTM and CDR2 ANQGSEA. The CDR3 loop spans 13 amino acids. Unmatched junction bases numbered 7, after V lost 5 bases and J lost 4 bases. In DNA form, the CDR3 reads TGCAGCGTTCGGAAGGGGGCAAGCACTGAAGCTTTCTTT. Translated, it gives CSVRKGASTEAFF.

This chain links TRBV7-9 with TRBJ2-3; 8 bases agree with TRBD2. Germline trimming cut 8 bases from V and 4 bases from J; bases unmatched to any gene: 11. This CDR3 spans 15 amino acids. Germline V gives CDR1 SEHNR, CDR2 FQNEAQ (reference sequence). The CDR3 sequence is CASAVSGGKSDTQYF. The CDR3 DNA reads as TGTGCCAGCGCAGTATCGGGGGGGAAGTCAGATACGCAGTATTTT. The full variable domain, in which reference TRBV7-9 and TRBJ2-3 provide the parts outside the CDR3, is DTGVSQNPRHKITKRGQNVTFRCDPISEHNRLYWYRQTLGQGPEFLTYFQNEAQLEKSRLLSDRFSAERPKGSFSTLEIQRTEQGDSAMYLCASAVSGGKSDTQYFGPGTRLTVL.

The chain joins TRBV29-1 to TRBJ2-7; 10 bases align to TRBD1. CDR3 length equals 12 residues. The V gene's germline CDR1 is SQVTM and CDR2 ANQGSEA. Trimming removed 7 bases from V and 3 bases from J; junction bases left unmatched: 3. The CDR3 region has the DNA TGCAGCGGGTGGACAGGGGGCTACGAGCAGTACTTC. As protein: CSGWTGGYEQYF.

The V gene is TRBV5-1, the J gene TRBJ2-2; a weak D match, TRBD1 (6 bases). The CDR3 runs 15 residues. Germline CDR1 SGHRS, CDR2 YFSETQ. The V end lost 1 base, the J end lost 6 bases, and 13 bases lay between the germline ends. CDR3 protein: CASSLNLAGAGELFF. The CDR3, as DNA: TGCGCCAGCAGCTTGAATTTGGCAGGGGCCGGGGAGCTGTTTTTT.

This sequence joins TRBV6-5 and TRBJ1-5, with 7 bases matching TRBD1. The trim removed 6 bases at V and 5 bases at J, leaving 10 bases unmatched. The CDR3 extends over 15 amino acids. Germline V gene sequence: CDR1 MNHEY, CDR2 SVGAGI. The CDR3 nucleotides read TGTGCCAGCAGCATACAGGGGTTGCCCGATCAGCCCCAGCATTTT. Protein sequence: CASSIQGLPDQPQHF.

This chain's CDR3 is CASSYFQGYGYTF. CDR3 bases: TGTGCCAGCAGTTACTTCCAGGGCTATGGCTACACCTTC. V is TRBV6-6 and J is TRBJ1-2, with D possibly TRBD1 on 5 matching bases. The CDR3 runs 13 residues. Germline lookup yields CDR1 MNHNY and CDR2 SVGAGI (reference sequence). V was cut by 1 base and J by 4 bases, with 7 bases left in between.

This sequence joins TRBV6-5 and TRBJ1-6, with a weak D call TRBD1 (6 bases). CDR3 size: 14 residues. V was clipped by 6 bases and J by 7 bases, with 13 bases between them. Per the germline V gene, CDR1 is MNHEY and CDR2 is SVGAGI. DNA of the CDR3: TGTGCCAGCAGATCTCCGGGACAAAATTCACCCCTCCACTTT. It is translated as CASRSPGQNSPLHF.

The V gene is TRBV9, the J gene TRBJ1-3; possible D gene TRBD1, 6 bases. V was cut by 0 bases and J by 0 bases, with 7 bases left in between. Germline assignment: CDR1 SGDLS and CDR2 YYNGEE. The CDR3 runs 15 residues. CDR3 DNA: TGTGCCAGCAGCGTAGAAGGGGGCTCTGGAAACACCATATATTTT. This codes for CASSVEGGSGNTIYF.

This clone appeared once. This chain uses TRBV2 with TRBJ2-3, with 8 nucleotides matching TRBD1. Per germline, CDR1 SNHLY and CDR2 FYNNEI. The J segment lost 3 bases and the V segment lost 4 bases, leaving 6 bases of the junction unmatched. The CDR3 length is 15 residues. The CDR3 here is CASSVPRGQTDTQYF. DNA of the CDR3: TGTGCCAGCAGTGTTCCCAGGGGGCAAACAGATACGCAGTATTTT.

This sequence joins TRBV5-1 and TRBJ1-4, with 8 positions matching TRBD1. Per the germline V gene, CDR1 is SGHRS and CDR2 is YFSETQ. With V trimmed by 3 bases and J by 6 bases, 4 bases remained unmatched. The CDR3 loop spans 14 amino acids. The chain's CDR3 is CASSSGQGDEKLFF. The DNA of the CDR3 is TGCGCCAGCAGCTCTGGACAGGGAGATGAAAAACTGTTTTTT.

The table lists this clone with a count of one. CDR3 amino acids: CASSLSSASADQFF. DNA of the CDR3: TGTGCCAGCAGCTTATCGAGCGCCTCGGCAGACCAGTTCTTC. The chain couples TRBV7-8 to TRBJ2-1, with D hard to call. V lost 2 bases and J lost 13, with 18 bases in between. The length of the CDR3 is 14 residues. The V gene's germline CDR1 is SGHVS and CDR2 FQNEAQ.

This clone turned up a few times. CDR3 in amino acids: CASSRLGTGDQPQHF. In nucleotides, the CDR3 is TGTGCCAGCAGTAGACTTGGGACAGGGGATCAGCCCCAGCATTTT. V is TRBV6-5 and J is TRBJ1-5, with 10 bases aligning to TRBD1. CDR1 MNHEY and CDR2 SVGAGI come from the germline V gene. The CDR3 is 15 amino acids. Unmatched junction bases numbered 6, after V lost 5 bases and J lost 5 bases.